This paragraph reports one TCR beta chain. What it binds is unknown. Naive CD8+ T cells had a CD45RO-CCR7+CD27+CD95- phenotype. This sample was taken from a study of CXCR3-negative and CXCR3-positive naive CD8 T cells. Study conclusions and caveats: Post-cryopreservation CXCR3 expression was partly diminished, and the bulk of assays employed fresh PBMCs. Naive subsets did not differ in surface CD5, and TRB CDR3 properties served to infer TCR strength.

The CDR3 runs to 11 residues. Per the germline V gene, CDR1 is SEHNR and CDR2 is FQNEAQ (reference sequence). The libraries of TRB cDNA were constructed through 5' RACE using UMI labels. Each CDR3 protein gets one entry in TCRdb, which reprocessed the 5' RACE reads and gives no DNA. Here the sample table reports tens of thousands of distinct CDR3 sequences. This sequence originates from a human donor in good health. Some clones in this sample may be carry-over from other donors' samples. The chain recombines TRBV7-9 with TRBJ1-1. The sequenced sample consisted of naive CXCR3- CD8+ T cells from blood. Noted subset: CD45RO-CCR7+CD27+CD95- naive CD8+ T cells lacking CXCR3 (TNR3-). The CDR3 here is CASSFGGEAFF.